The rows below give T cell receptor beta chains drawn from one sample of a study of neoadjuvant anti-PD-1 for oral cavity cancer. Repertoires were generated with immunoSEQ multiplex PCR, while TCRdb's copy carries only in-frame clones and drops some. The repertoire holds under 85,000 clones, with roughly four fifths as singletons. Source: PBMCs, taken before nivolumab (anti-PD-1) treatment. All receptors come from a person between 40 and 85 years old with oral cavity squamous cell carcinoma. CDR3s include the opening cysteine and the closing phenylalanine or tryptophan. The D gene is left open where the match is weak. Clone size is not always given. Where it is, it says once, few, many or a class for expanded clones.

D,V,J,size,DNA,CDR3
-,TRBV7-9,TRBJ1-1,-,TGTGCCAGCAGCCTACAGGCGCTGAACACTGAAGCTTTCTTT,CASSLQALNTEAFF
TRBD1,TRBV7-3,TRBJ2-5,-,TGTGCCAGCAGCTTGGACAGGGGTGAGACCCAGTACTTC,CASSLDRGETQYF
-,TRBV19,TRBJ2-7,few,TGTGCCAGTAGTAGCTACAAGGACAGACACGAGCAGTACTTC,CASSSYKDRHEQYF
-,TRBV10-3,TRBJ2-5,once,TGTGCCATTAGCCCCAGGCTCCAAGAGACCCAGTACTTC,CAISPRLQETQYF
TRBD2,TRBV5-1,TRBJ2-3,-,TGCGCCAGCAGCTTGGGACTAGCGGGTACAGATACGCAGTATTTT,CASSLGLAGTDTQYF
-,TRBV7-9,TRBJ1-1,-,TGTGCCAGCAGCTCCAGAGACTCTCGCACTGAAGCTTTCTTT,CASSSRDSRTEAFF
-,TRBV6-5,TRBJ2-2,many,TGTGCCAGCAGTTACGCGGTCGCCGGGGAGCTGTTTTTT,CASSYAVAGELFF
-,TRBV2,TRBJ2-3,-,TGTGCCAGCAGTGAATCAGCGGCTAGCCCAGATACGCAGTATTTT,CASSESAASPDTQYF
TRBD1,TRBV9,TRBJ2-1,many,TGTGCCAGCAGCGCAGGGGACAGGGACTACTACAATGAGCAGTTCTTC,CASSAGDRDYYNEQFF
-,TRBV2,TRBJ2-5,few,TGTGCCAGCCTGGCGGGGGAGACCCAGTACTTC,CASLAGETQYF
-,TRBV5-4,TRBJ1-3,-,TGTGCCAGCAGCTTGGGGCACGCCAGCTCTGGAAACACCATATATTTT,CASSLGHASSGNTIYF
-,TRBV14,TRBJ1-2,-,TGTGCCAGCAGCCAAGGGACCGACGCCGCCTATGGCTACACCTTC,CASSQGTDAAYGYTF
-,TRBV6-1,TRBJ1-2,-,TGTGCCAGCCACCTAGGAAATGGCTACACCTTC,CASHLGNGYTF
-,TRBV2,TRBJ1-1,-,TGTGCCAGCACCCTGGGGGTAACTGAAGCTTTCTTT,CASTLGVTEAFF
-,TRBV21-1,TRBJ1-5,few,TGTGCCAGCTCAGCCGGTCACAATCAGCCCCAGCATTTT,CASSAGHNQPQHF
-,TRBV4-1,TRBJ1-1,-,TGCGCCAGCAGGAATAGGGGAGGCACTGAAGCTTTCTTT,CASRNRGGTEAFF
TRBD1,TRBV27,TRBJ2-7,-,TGTGCCAGCAGTGGGGACGGCGGGACAGGGGTACTCGAGCAGTACTTC,CASSGDGGTGVLEQYF
-,TRBV6-1,TRBJ1-2,few,TGTGCCAGCAGTTCTACAGGGAGAGATTATGATGGCTACACCTTC,CASSSTGRDYDGYTF
-,TRBV5-1,TRBJ2-1,-,TGCGCCAGCAGTTCCTCTCCGGGCTCCTACAATGAGCAGTTCTTC,CASSSSPGSYNEQFF
TRBD1,TRBV6-5,TRBJ2-7,-,TGTGCCAGCAGTCGACAGGGATACTCCTACGAGCAGTACTTC,CASSRQGYSYEQYF
-,TRBV6-1,TRBJ1-2,few,TGTGCCAGCAGTGGGGGGACCCTATTGCCCTCCTATGGCTACACCTTC,CASSGGTLLPSYGYTF
-,TRBV6-6,TRBJ1-5,-,TGTGCCAGCAGTCCTACCGGGGGCCGTAGCAATCAGCCCCAGCATTTT,CASSPTGGRSNQPQHF
-,TRBV6-1,TRBJ2-7,-,TGTGCCAGCAGTGAATTAGAGGGTAGTCAATCCTACGAGCAGTACTTC,CASSELEGSQSYEQYF
TRBD1,TRBV5-1,TRBJ2-1,-,TGCGCCAGCAGCCAAGGACAGGGGGGTTACAATGAGCAGTTCTTC,CASSQGQGGYNEQFF
TRBD2,TRBV9,TRBJ2-1,-,TGTGCCAGCAGCGCCCCAACGGGACTAGCGGGCCCGGGGCAGTTCTTC,CASSAPTGLAGPGQFF
-,TRBV4-1,TRBJ1-5,-,TGCGCCAGCAGCCAGGGAGAATATCAGCCCCAGCATTTT,CASSQGEYQPQHF
-,TRBV11-2,TRBJ2-7,-,TGTGCCAGCAGCTTATGGCGCAGGGGCTACGAGCAGTACTTC,CASSLWRRGYEQYF
-,TRBV25-1,TRBJ1-1,-,TGTGCCAGCAGTGAGATCCTCGACAGCACTGAAGCTTTCTTT,CASSEILDSTEAFF
-,TRBV6-1,TRBJ2-3,-,TGTGCCACTCTCGTAAGGGGCGTGAGCACAGATACGCAGTATTTT,CATLVRGVSTDTQYF
-,TRBV28,TRBJ2-5,few,TGTGCCAGCAGGGATTGGGAGACCCAGTACTTC,CASRDWETQYF